This T cell receptor beta chain is drawn from a study of blood T cell repertoires in COVID-19. Clones were read by immunoSEQ multiplex PCR, and TCRdb kept only the in-frame ones, dropping some. The sample lists around 250,000 clones; 75% to 90% were seen once. Followed longitudinally, the Seattle patients had been enrolled during active infection. V lost 10 bases to trimming and J lost 5 bases; unmatched junction nucleotides: 8. The CDR3 sequence is 14 residues long. Germline CDR1 reads ENHRY; CDR2 reads SYGVKD. The gene calls are TRBV10-3 and TRBJ2-1; TRBD2 agrees at 10 bases. The receptor comes from a woman aged 70-85 years with COVID-19, enrolled during active disease. Sequenced: peripheral blood. In DNA form, the CDR3 reads TGTGCCACCCTAAGCGGGAGGGAAAACAATGAGCAGTTCTTC. Translating it yields CATLSGRENNEQFF.